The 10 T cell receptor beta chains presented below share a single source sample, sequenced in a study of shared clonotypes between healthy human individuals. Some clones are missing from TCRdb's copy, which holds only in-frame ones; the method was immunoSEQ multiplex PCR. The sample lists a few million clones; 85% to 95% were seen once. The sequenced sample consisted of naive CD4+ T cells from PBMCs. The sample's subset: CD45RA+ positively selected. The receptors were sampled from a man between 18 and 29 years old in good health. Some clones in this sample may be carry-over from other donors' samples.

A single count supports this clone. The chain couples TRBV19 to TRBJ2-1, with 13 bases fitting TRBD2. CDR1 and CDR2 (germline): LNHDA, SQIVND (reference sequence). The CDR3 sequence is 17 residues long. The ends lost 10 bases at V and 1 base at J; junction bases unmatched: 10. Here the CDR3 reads CATRGLAGESSYNEQFF. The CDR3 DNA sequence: TGTGCCACCCGAGGACTAGCGGGAGAATCGTCCTACAATGAGCAGTTCTTC.

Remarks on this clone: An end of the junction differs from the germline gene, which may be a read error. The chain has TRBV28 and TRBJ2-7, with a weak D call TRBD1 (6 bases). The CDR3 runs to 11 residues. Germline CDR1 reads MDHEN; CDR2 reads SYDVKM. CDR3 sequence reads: CASSLSGQWHF. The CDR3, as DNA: TGTGCCAGCAGTTTATCAGGACAGTGGCACTTC.

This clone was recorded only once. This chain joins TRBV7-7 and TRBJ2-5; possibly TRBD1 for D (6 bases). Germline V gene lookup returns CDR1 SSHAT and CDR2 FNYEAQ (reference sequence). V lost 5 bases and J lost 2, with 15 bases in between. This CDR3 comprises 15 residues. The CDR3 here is CASSPYRDIQETQYF. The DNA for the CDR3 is TGTGCCAGCAGCCCGTACCGGGACATACAAGAGACCCAGTACTTC.

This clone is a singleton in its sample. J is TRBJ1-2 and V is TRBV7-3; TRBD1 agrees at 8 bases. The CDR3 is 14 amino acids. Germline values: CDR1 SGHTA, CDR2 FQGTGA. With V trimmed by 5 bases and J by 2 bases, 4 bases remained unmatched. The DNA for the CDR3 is TGTGCCAGCAGCCAGACAGGGGAGAACTATGGCTACACCTTC. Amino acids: CASSQTGENYGYTF.

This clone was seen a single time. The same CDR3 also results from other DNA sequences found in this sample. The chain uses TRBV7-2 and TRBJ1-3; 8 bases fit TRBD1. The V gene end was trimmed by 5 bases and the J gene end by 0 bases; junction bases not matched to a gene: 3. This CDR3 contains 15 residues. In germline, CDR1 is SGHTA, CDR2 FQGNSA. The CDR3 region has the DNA TGTGCCAGCAGCCGGGACAGGAGCTCTGGAAACACCATATATTTT. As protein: CASSRDRSSGNTIYF.

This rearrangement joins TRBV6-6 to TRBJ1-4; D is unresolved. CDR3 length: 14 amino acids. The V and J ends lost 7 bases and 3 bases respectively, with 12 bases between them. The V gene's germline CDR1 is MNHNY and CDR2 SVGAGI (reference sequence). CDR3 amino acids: CASNPTGANEKLFF. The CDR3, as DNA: TGTGCCAGCAATCCTACCGGGGCTAATGAAAAACTGTTTTTT.

In DNA form, the CDR3 reads TGTGCCTGGAGTGTCGACTGGAAAAACACAGATACGCAGTATTTT. Its protein product is CAWSVDWKNTDTQYF. V usage is TRBV30 and J usage is TRBJ2-3; D ambiguous. The V end was cut by 0 bases, the J end by 2 bases, with 12 bases between. This CDR3 is built from 15 residues. Germline loops: CDR1 GTSNPN, CDR2 SVGIG (reference sequence).

The CDR3 bases are TGTGCCAGCAGCTTTCAGAGGATCTCTGGAAACACCATATATTTT. Residues: CASSFQRISGNTIYF. The V and J genes are TRBV7-2 and TRBJ1-3; D is unresolved. The germline V gene encodes CDR1 SGHTA and CDR2 FQGNSA. The CDR3 is 15 residues long. V lost 3 bases and J lost 0, with 9 bases in between.

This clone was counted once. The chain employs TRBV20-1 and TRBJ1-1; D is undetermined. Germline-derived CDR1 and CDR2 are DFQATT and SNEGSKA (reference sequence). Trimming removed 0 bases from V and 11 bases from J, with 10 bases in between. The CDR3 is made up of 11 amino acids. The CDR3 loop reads CSARDDLVAFF. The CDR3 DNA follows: TGCAGTGCTAGAGATGATCTCGTGGCTTTCTTT.

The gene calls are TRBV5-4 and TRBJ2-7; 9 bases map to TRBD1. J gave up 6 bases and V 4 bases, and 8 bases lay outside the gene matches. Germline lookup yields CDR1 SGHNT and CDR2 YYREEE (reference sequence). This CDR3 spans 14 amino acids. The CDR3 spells CASSRQGVSGEQYF. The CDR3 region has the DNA TGTGCCAGCAGCCGACAGGGGGTCTCAGGCGAGCAGTACTTC.